Listed below are T cell receptor beta chains from one sample, sequenced in a study of T-cell memory formation after mild COVID-19. TCRdb fed the 5' RACE reads into MiXCR, producing one record per CDR3 protein. This sample yields roughly 400,000 distinct CDR3 sequences, of which 16% are seen a single time; approximately 21% belongs to the top ten. Source material: PBMCs or a T cell subset sorted from them (not recorded which). The receptors come from a man between 18 and 35 years old who had mild COVID-19 (a few samples of this study predate the infection). Cell type and time point are not known. Both conserved end residues are part of each CDR3.

V gene	J gene	CDR3 protein
TRBV5-1	TRBJ2-2	CASSLAQGVSGELFF
TRBV29-1	TRBJ2-3	CSVQLRGVSTDTQYF
TRBV12-3/TRBV12-4	TRBJ1-2	CASSLLQGANYGYTF
TRBV25-1	TRBJ2-2	CALEGQGSGELFF
TRBV7-2	TRBJ2-5	CASSPVAGGPGRTQYF
TRBV5-1	TRBJ2-1	CASSLANRQVDEQFF
TRBV24-1	TRBJ2-5	CATSDRVGETQYF
TRBV28	TRBJ2-2	CASSPLGQLHLTGELFF
TRBV12-3/TRBV12-4	TRBJ2-7	CARGTAYEQYF
TRBV12-3/TRBV12-4	TRBJ1-2	CASSLGGGDYGGYTF
TRBV4-1	TRBJ1-2	CASSQEARQAESYGYTF
TRBV12-3/TRBV12-4	TRBJ1-5	CASSFTGVRKPQHF
TRBV19	TRBJ2-3	CASSIGQDITDTQYF
TRBV2	TRBJ1-6	CASSEVAGGNSPLHF
TRBV27	TRBJ2-1	CASSSGLRYNEQFF
TRBV6-6	TRBJ2-5	CASWGGGQETQYF
TRBV7-2	TRBJ2-7	CASTQTGAKYF
TRBV5-1	TRBJ1-3	CASSSEPGNTIYF
TRBV24-1	TRBJ1-2	CATRGDIGYTF
TRBV7-3	TRBJ2-2	CASSLGRVAGELFF
TRBV4-1	TRBJ2-7	CASSQGLTGGEEQYF
TRBV2	TRBJ1-5	CASSEQGIGQPQHF
TRBV7-2	TRBJ1-1	CASSLVAFSMNTEAFF
TRBV7-2	TRBJ1-6	CASRGSGSYNSPLHF
TRBV5-1	TRBJ1-5	CASSSGEVNQPQHF